This entry describes one T cell receptor (beta chain). Its antigen remains unidentified. This sample is drawn from a study of OX40 agonist ivuxolimab in advanced cancers. Study-wide results and caveats: Expanded peripheral T cell antigen specificity was not determined. CD4+ and CD8+ blood T cells expanded clonally by week 6 at 0.1 to 3.0 mg/kg.

Generated by immunoSEQ multiplex PCR, the TCRdb table keeps only in-frame clones and is missing some. The table lists 71,000 or so clones, around 80% of them singletons. The CDR3 spans 15 residues. Trimming took off 1 base at V and 0 bases at J, with 7 bases between the two ends. Germline-derived CDR1 and CDR2 are MNHNS and SASEGT. This receptor was taken from an adult with an advanced solid tumor such as melanoma, head and neck, liver or kidney cancer. The material sequenced was CD4+ or CD8+ T cells sorted from blood, taken in a trial of the OX40 agonist ivuxolimab. The gene calls are TRBV6-1 and TRBJ2-1; D is unresolved. This CDR3 is CASSEDRSSYNEQFF. The CDR3 coding sequence is TGTGCCAGCAGTGAAGACCGAAGCTCCTACAATGAGCAGTTCTTC.